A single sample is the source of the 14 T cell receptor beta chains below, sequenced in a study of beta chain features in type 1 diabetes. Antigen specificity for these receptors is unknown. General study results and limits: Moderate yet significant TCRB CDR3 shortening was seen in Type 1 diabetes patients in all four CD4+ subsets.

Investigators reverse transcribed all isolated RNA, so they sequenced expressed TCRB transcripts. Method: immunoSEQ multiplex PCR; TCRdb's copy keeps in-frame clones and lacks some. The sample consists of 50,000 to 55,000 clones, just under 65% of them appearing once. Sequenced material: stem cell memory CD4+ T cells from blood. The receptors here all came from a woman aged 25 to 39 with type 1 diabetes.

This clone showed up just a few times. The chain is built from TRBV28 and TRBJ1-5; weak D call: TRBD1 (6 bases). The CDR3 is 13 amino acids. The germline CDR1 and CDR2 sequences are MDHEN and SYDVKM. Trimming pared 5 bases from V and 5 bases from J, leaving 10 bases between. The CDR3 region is CASSRWTDQPQHF. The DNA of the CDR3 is TGTGCCAGCAGTCGTTGGACAGATCAGCCCCAGCATTTT.

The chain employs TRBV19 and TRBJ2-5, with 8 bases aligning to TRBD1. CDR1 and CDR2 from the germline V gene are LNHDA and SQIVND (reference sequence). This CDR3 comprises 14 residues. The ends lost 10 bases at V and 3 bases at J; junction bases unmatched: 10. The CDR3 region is CATHRGADEETQYF. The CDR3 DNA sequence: TGTGCCACTCACAGGGGGGCCGATGAAGAGACCCAGTACTTC.

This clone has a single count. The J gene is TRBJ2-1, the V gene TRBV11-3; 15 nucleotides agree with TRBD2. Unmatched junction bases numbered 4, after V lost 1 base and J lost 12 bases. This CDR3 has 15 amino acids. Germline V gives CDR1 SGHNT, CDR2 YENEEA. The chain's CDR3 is CASSLGGLAGGTQFF. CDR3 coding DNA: TGTGCCAGCAGCTTAGGGGGACTAGCGGGAGGAACGCAGTTCTTC.

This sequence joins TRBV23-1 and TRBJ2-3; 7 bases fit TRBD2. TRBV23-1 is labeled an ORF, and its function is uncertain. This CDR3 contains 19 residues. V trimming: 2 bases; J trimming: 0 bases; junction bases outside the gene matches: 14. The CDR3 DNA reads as TGCGCCAGCAGTCAAGACCCTGGGCTAGCGGACATCAGCACAGATACGCAGTATTTT. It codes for CASSQDPGLADISTDTQYF.

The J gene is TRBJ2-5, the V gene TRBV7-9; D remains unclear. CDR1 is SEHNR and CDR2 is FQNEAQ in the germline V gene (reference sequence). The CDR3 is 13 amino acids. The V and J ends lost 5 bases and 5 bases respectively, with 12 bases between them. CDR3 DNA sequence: TGTGCCAGCAGCATACCGGTCCGTGAGACCCAGTACTTC. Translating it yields CASSIPVRETQYF.

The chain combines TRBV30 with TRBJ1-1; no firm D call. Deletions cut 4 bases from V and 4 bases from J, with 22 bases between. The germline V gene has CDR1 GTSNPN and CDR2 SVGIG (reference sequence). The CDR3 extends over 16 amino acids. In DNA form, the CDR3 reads TGTGCCTGGATCTTCCGGGAGACCTTAAGCGCCACTGAAGCTTTCTTT. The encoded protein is CAWIFRETLSATEAFF.

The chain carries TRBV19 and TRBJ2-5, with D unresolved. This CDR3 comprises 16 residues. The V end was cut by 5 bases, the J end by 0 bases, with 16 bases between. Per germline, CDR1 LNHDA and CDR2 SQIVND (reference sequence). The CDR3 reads CASSPFRSLYQETQYF. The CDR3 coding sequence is TGTGCCAGTAGTCCCTTCAGGTCTCTATACCAAGAGACCCAGTACTTC.

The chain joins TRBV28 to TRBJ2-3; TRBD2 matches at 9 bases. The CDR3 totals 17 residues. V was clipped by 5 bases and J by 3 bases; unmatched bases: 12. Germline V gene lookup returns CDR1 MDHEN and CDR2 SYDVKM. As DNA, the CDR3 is TGTGCCAGCAGTCCAGTGCTCGCGGGAGGGCCGACAGATACGCAGTATTTT. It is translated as CASSPVLAGGPTDTQYF.

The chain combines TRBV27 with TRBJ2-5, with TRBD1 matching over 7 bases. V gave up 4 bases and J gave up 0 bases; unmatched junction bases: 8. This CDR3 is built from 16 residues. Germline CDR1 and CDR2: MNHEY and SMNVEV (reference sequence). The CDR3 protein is CASSWGQFPYQETQYF. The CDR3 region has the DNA TGTGCCAGCAGTTGGGGACAGTTCCCCTACCAAGAGACCCAGTACTTC.

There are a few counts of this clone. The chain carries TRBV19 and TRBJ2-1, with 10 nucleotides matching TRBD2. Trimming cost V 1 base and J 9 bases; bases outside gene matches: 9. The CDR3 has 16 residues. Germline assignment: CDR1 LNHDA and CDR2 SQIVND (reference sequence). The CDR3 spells CASSIAGSSGSGEQFF. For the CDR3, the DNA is TGTGCCAGTAGTATAGCCGGGTCTAGCGGGAGTGGTGAGCAGTTCTTC.

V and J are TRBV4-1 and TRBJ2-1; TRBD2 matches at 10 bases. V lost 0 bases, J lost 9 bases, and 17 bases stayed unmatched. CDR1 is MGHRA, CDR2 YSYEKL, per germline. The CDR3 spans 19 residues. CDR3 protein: CASSQEDGGALAGAPEQFF. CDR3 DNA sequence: TGCGCCAGCAGCCAAGAAGACGGCGGGGCCCTAGCGGGAGCCCCTGAGCAGTTCTTC.

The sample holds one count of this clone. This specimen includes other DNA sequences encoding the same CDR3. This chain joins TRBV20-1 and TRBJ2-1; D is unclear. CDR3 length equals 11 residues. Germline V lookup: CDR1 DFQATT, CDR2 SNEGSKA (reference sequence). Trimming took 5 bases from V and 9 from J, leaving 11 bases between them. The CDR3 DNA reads TGCAGTGCTCGCCGGAGACGTGAGCAGTTCTTC. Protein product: CSARRRREQFF.

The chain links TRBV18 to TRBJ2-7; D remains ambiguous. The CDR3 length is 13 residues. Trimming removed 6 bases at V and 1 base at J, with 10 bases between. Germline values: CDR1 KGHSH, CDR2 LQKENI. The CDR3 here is CASSPENSYEQYF. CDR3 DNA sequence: TGTGCCAGCTCGCCCGAGAATTCCTACGAGCAGTACTTC.

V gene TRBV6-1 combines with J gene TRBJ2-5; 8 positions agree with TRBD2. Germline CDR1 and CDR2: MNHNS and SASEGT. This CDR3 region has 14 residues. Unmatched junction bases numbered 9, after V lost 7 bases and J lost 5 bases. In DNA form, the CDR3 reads TGTGCCAGCAACCCAGCGGGGGATGAGGAGACCCAGTACTTC. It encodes CASNPAGDEETQYF.